This T cell receptor beta chain appears in the sequencing data of a study of a mutant IDH1 vaccine in newly diagnosed glioma. Across the whole study: The therapy given earlier, which was standard therapy, consisted of radiotherapy, temozolomide, or both, and most of the patients received both. Whole-study results and caveats: Of the patients, 80% to 95% had vaccine-induced immune responses.

On this clone itself: Antigen specificity is unknown.

Generated by immunoSEQ multiplex PCR, the TCRdb table keeps only in-frame clones and is missing some. The top ten clones hold approximately 5.3% of a sample with roughly 56,000 clones, around 75% of them seen once. Time point indicated: week 47, end of study. Topical imiquimod accompanied each vaccine dose, which consisted of 300 ug of mutant IDH1 20-mer peptide. Donor diagnoses consisted of new WHO grade 3 or 4 IDH1-mutant, ATRX-lost astrocytomas. This specimen was PBMCs, taken from a glioma patient whose treatment included an IDH1 peptide vaccine. This clonotype was obtained from a man aged 45-60 years with glioma.

In DNA form, the CDR3 reads TGTGCCAGCAGTTTGGCAAACGCAGATACGCAGTATTTT. Translation gives CASSLANADTQYF. V and J are TRBV27 and TRBJ2-3, with D uncertain. V was trimmed by 3 bases and J by 4 bases, leaving 8 bases between them. CDR3 length: 13 amino acids. Looked up from germline, CDR1 is MNHEY and CDR2 is SMNVEV (reference sequence).